The rows below give T cell receptor beta chains drawn from one sample of a study of T cell responses to AZD1222 COVID-19 vaccine. The protocol was immunoSEQ multiplex PCR, while the TCRdb copy is restricted to in-frame clones and leaves out a portion. Of approximately 130,000 clones in the sample, roughly 93% were seen once. The sequencing here drew on peripheral blood, taken on day 0 of AZD1222 vaccination. The receptors come from an adult in good health. Both conserved end residues are trimmed from each CDR3. Fields, in order: J gene, V gene, CDR3 protein.

J: TRBJ1-2; V: TRBV7-9; CDR3: ASSLVPQGAQGYT
J: TRBJ1-2; V: TRBV4-2; CDR3: ASSQVQDNYGYT
J: TRBJ1-2; V: TRBV24-1; CDR3: ATSDPAGSNYGYT
J: TRBJ1-3; V: TRBV11-2; CDR3: ASSLAGTAGNTIY
J: TRBJ1-3; V: TRBV5-1; CDR3: ASSLAPTGPGNTIY
J: TRBJ1-1; V: TRBV3-1/TRBV3-2; CDR3: ASSQLIKGEAF
J: TRBJ2-5; V: TRBV4-1; CDR3: ASSRLMGETQY
J: TRBJ1-6; V: TRBV6-2/TRBV6-3; CDR3: ASSDSEYNSPLH
J: TRBJ2-2; V: TRBV3-1/TRBV3-2; CDR3: ASSQGGRADGGELF
J: TRBJ1-5; V: TRBV29-1; CDR3: SVGQGNQPQH
J: TRBJ2-5; V: TRBV7-8; CDR3: ASSLEGALGETQY
J: TRBJ2-5; V: TRBV4-2; CDR3: ASSQDRGVGETQY
J: TRBJ1-1; V: TRBV30; CDR3: AWSLQATGTEAF
J: TRBJ2-7; V: TRBV28; CDR3: ASSSTGPGSYEQY
J: TRBJ1-2; V: TRBV6-4; CDR3: ASSDSAGGYT
J: TRBJ1-2; V: TRBV7-2; CDR3: ASRQGGKNYGYT
J: TRBJ2-3; V: TRBV3-1/TRBV3-2; CDR3: ASSQRGTTDTQY
J: TRBJ1-2; V: TRBV2; CDR3: ASSETGYGYT
J: TRBJ1-2; V: TRBV3-1/TRBV3-2; CDR3: ASSLLTGVHGYT
J: TRBJ1-4; V: TRBV25-1; CDR3: ASSEFRRDRVEKLF
J: TRBJ1-4; V: TRBV20-1; CDR3: SASSKGDEKLF
J: TRBJ1-2; V: TRBV7-9; CDR3: ASSLEGDGYT
J: TRBJ1-6; V: TRBV30; CDR3: AWTVGLLGDSPLH
J: TRBJ1-2; V: TRBV7-2; CDR3: ASSLIGDGYT